Listed here are 27 T cell receptor beta chains from one sample, sequenced in a study of blood T cell repertoires in COVID-19. Sequencing used immunoSEQ multiplex PCR; TCRdb keeps in-frame clones, though not all of them. The sample consists of over 250,000 clones, more than 75% of them appearing once. Input material: PBMCs or T cells enriched from blood (not recorded which). All receptors derive from a man aged 55 to 70 who had recovered from COVID-19.

The rearrangement links TRBV18 to TRBJ2-5; 10 bases match TRBD2. Germline CDR1 reads KGHSH; CDR2 reads LQKENI. The CDR3 runs to 18 residues. The J segment lost 2 bases and the V segment lost 1 base, leaving 10 bases of the junction unmatched. The DNA for the CDR3 is TGTGCCAGCTCACCACTCCCCCGGACTAGCGGAGAGCAAGAGACCCAGTACTTC. It yields the protein CASSPLPRTSGEQETQYF.

The gene calls are TRBV14 and TRBJ2-3, with TRBD2 matching over 14 bases. CDR1 is SGHDN, CDR2 FVKESK, per germline. The CDR3 is 17 amino acids. Trimming cost V 5 bases and J 2 bases; bases outside gene matches: 6. The CDR3 protein is CASSKTSGGAYTDTQYF. CDR3 DNA sequence: TGTGCCAGCAGCAAGACTAGCGGGGGGGCTTACACAGATACGCAGTATTTT.

The chain employs TRBV7-2 and TRBJ1-2, with TRBD1 matching over 7 bases. CDR3 length: 14 residues. V lost 5 bases to trimming and J lost 7 bases; unmatched junction nucleotides: 10. The germline V gene has CDR1 SGHTA and CDR2 FQGNSA. In DNA, the CDR3 is TGTGCCAGCAGCATGGCAGGGGGTGCAGCTGGCTACACCTTC. Translation: CASSMAGGAAGYTF.

This chain links TRBV7-2 with TRBJ1-5, with D tentatively TRBD1 (6 bases). Per germline, CDR1 SGHTA and CDR2 FQGNSA. The length of the CDR3 is 17 residues. The germline V and J ends were trimmed by 5 bases and 1 base, with 18 bases remaining between them. This chain's CDR3 is CASSPGGAGISNQPQHF. Written as DNA, the CDR3 is TGTGCCAGCAGCCCTGGGGGCGCAGGTATCAGCAATCAGCCCCAGCATTTT. The full variable domain, rest sourced from reference TRBV7-2 and TRBJ1-5, is GAGVSQSPSNKVTEKGKDVELRCDPISGHTALYWYRQSLGQGLEFLIYFQGNSAPDKSGLPSDRFSAERTGGSVSTLTIQRTQQEDSAVYLCASSPGGAGISNQPQHFGDGTRLSIL.

J is TRBJ2-1 and V is TRBV19; 8 bases align to TRBD2. With 4 bases clipped from V and 9 bases from J, the junction kept 11 bases outside the gene matches. The length of the CDR3 is 15 residues. CDR1 and CDR2 (germline): LNHDA, SQIVND (reference sequence). CDR3 loop: CASSTLPAGASEQFF. For the CDR3, the DNA is TGTGCCAGTAGTACCCTGCCAGCGGGAGCTAGTGAGCAGTTCTTC.

The rearrangement joins TRBV5-1 to TRBJ1-4; D is perhaps TRBD1 (6 bases). Germline V CDR1 and CDR2: SGHRS, YFSETQ. Trimming shortened V by 3 bases and J by 5 bases, and 11 bases separated the two germline ends. The CDR3 loop spans 14 amino acids. The CDR3 protein is CASSSQGANEKLFF. The CDR3 DNA reads as TGCGCCAGCAGCTCACAGGGTGCGAATGAAAAACTGTTTTTT.

This clone was observed a single time. As DNA, the CDR3 is TGTGCCAGCACAACCGGGACAGGGGGGTATACGCAGTATTTT. The encoded protein is CASTTGTGGYTQYF. The V call is TRBV6-6, the J call TRBJ2-3; 11 bases align to TRBD1. CDR1 is MNHNY and CDR2 is SVGAGI in the germline V gene (reference sequence). This CDR3 region has 14 residues. Trimming took 7 bases from V and 7 from J; bases not matched to a gene: 7.

The table lists this clone with a few counts. This chain uses TRBV7-9 with TRBJ1-6; 10 bases map to TRBD1. This CDR3 has 15 amino acids. Germline CDR1 is SEHNR and CDR2 is FQNEAQ (reference sequence). Trimming removed 4 bases from V and 7 bases from J; junction bases left unmatched: 4. The DNA for the CDR3 is TGTGCCAGCAGCTCTGGGACAGGGGTCAATTCACCCCTCCACTTT. It yields the protein CASSSGTGVNSPLHF.

The chain recombines TRBV29-1 with TRBJ2-3, with 14 bases fitting TRBD2. Trimming took 3 bases from V and 2 from J; bases not matched to a gene: 4. In germline, CDR1 is SQVTM, CDR2 ANQGSEA. This CDR3 region has 16 residues. CDR3 amino acids: CSVEGLAGVNTDTQYF. For the CDR3, the DNA is TGCAGCGTTGAGGGACTAGCGGGAGTAAACACAGATACGCAGTATTTT.

This clone was seen only once. This chain connects TRBV12-3 or TRBV12-4 to TRBJ1-2, with D unresolved. V was shortened by 6 bases and J by 6 bases, with 11 bases between the two germline ends. This CDR3 is built from 12 residues. The CDR3 spells CASSIRHDGYTF. CDR3 bases: TGTGCCAGCAGCATTAGACATGATGGCTACACCTTC.

The chain carries TRBV11-1 and TRBJ1-1; D is uncertain. Trimming shortened V by 5 bases and J by 1 base, and 5 bases separated the two germline ends. Looked up from germline, CDR1 is SGHAT and CDR2 is FQDESV (reference sequence). The CDR3 covers 12 residues. The CDR3 spells CASSPQNTEAFF. DNA for the CDR3: TGTGCCAGCAGCCCACAGAACACTGAAGCTTTCTTT.

The V gene is TRBV6-1, the J gene TRBJ2-1, with 7 bases fitting TRBD2. CDR3 size: 15 residues. Per germline, CDR1 MNHNS and CDR2 SASEGT. The V and J ends lost 2 bases and 9 bases, in that order; junction bases with no gene match: 10. CDR3 protein: CASSETVAGMGEQFF. The CDR3 nucleotides are TGTGCCAGCAGTGAAACGGTAGCGGGTATGGGTGAGCAGTTCTTC.

J is TRBJ1-3 and V is TRBV29-1; D ambiguous. Trimming left V 6 bases short and J 4 bases short, with 13 bases between. Per the germline V gene, CDR1 is SQVTM and CDR2 is ANQGSEA. This CDR3 contains 13 residues. The CDR3: CSVGGDKGNTIYF. CDR3 sequence (DNA): TGCAGCGTCGGAGGTGATAAAGGAAACACCATATATTTT.

The count of this clone is one. This sequence joins TRBV24-1 and TRBJ1-2; D is possibly TRBD1 (6 bases). The CDR3 has 14 amino acids. Per germline, CDR1 KGHDR and CDR2 SFDVKD. The V end was cut by 7 bases, the J end by 7 bases, with 18 bases between. The CDR3 loop is CATSPTGRGGGYTF. CDR3 in DNA: TGTGCCACCAGCCCGACAGGCCGCGGTGGTGGCTACACCTTC.

The chain carries TRBV30 and TRBJ2-7; D is possibly TRBD1 (5 bases). CDR1 and CDR2 from the germline V gene are GTSNPN and SVGIG (reference sequence). Trimming pared 0 bases from V and 6 bases from J, leaving 9 bases between. The CDR3 runs 12 residues. CDR3 protein: CAWSVGRGEQYF. CDR3 DNA sequence: TGTGCCTGGAGTGTAGGAAGGGGCGAGCAGTACTTC.

The chain links TRBV7-8 to TRBJ1-1; 7 bases are a match to TRBD1. The CDR3 spans 20 residues. Germline lookup yields CDR1 SGHVS and CDR2 FQNEAQ. The trim removed 0 bases at V and 0 bases at J, leaving 16 bases unmatched. The CDR3 DNA is TGTGCCAGCAGCTTAGCGTTTCACATGACAGGGAAGTTTTTGAACACTGAAGCTTTCTTT. Residues: CASSLAFHMTGKFLNTEAFF.

This chain links TRBV5-1 with TRBJ1-4; D ambiguous. V was clipped by 5 bases and J by 2 bases, with 13 bases between them. Germline V gene lookup returns CDR1 SGHRS and CDR2 YFSETQ. This CDR3 comprises 15 residues. This chain's CDR3 is CASRRHESTNEKLFF. The CDR3, as DNA: TGCGCCAGCAGGAGACACGAGAGTACTAATGAAAAACTGTTTTTT.

The J gene is TRBJ1-5, the V gene TRBV2, with D unresolved. The V gene lost 5 bases and the J gene lost 0 bases, with 14 bases spanning the gap. Looked up from germline, CDR1 is SNHLY and CDR2 is FYNNEI. The CDR3 length is 16 residues. DNA of the CDR3: TGTGCCAGCAGTCTCAGGCGAAGAGTTAGCAATCAGCCCCAGCATTTT. Translating gives CASSLRRRVSNQPQHF.

The chain employs TRBV29-1 and TRBJ2-5; TRBD2 matches at 12 bases. This CDR3 spans 16 amino acids. With 4 bases clipped from V and 1 base from J, the junction kept 7 bases outside the gene matches. Germline V gene data show CDR1 as SQVTM and CDR2 as ANQGSEA. CDR3: CSVGSSGGGFQETQYF. CDR3 nucleotide sequence: TGCAGCGTTGGTTCTAGCGGGGGGGGATTCCAAGAGACCCAGTACTTC.

The table lists this clone with a few counts. The chain is built from TRBV18 and TRBJ2-7; perhaps TRBD1 as D (5 bases). The germline gives CDR1 KGHSH, CDR2 LQKENI. The CDR3 has 13 residues. Trimming took 2 bases from V and 4 from J, leaving 9 bases between them. DNA for the CDR3: TGTGCCAGCTCACCAGGGGCGAAATACGAGCAGTACTTC. Residues: CASSPGAKYEQYF.

The chain uses TRBV2 and TRBJ1-1; TRBD1 is a possible D gene (5 bases). The CDR3 is made up of 13 amino acids. V was cut by 8 bases and J by 1 base, with 11 bases left in between. The V gene's germline CDR1 is SNHLY and CDR2 FYNNEI. The CDR3: CASGGVKNTEAFF. The CDR3 region has the DNA TGTGCCAGCGGGGGGGTAAAGAACACTGAAGCTTTCTTT. The full variable domain, in which reference TRBV2 and TRBJ1-1 provide the parts outside the CDR3, is EPEVTQTPSHQVTQMGQEVILRCVPISNHLYFYWYRQILGQKVEFLVSFYNNEISEKSEIFDDQFSVERPDGSNFTLKIRSTKLEDSAMYFCASGGVKNTEAFFGQGTRLTVV.

This clone was counted only a few times. The chain couples TRBV28 to TRBJ1-1; D possibly corresponds to TRBD1 (6 bases). The CDR3 consists of 13 residues. Germline loops: CDR1 MDHEN, CDR2 SYDVKM. V shed 7 bases and J shed 1 base, with 10 bases lying between them. The CDR3 region has the DNA TGTGCCAGCAACCCCAGGGGGAACACTGAAGCTTTCTTT. It yields the protein CASNPRGNTEAFF.

CDR3 protein: CSVEEGEDPNQPQHF. The CDR3 DNA reads as TGCAGCGTTGAGGAGGGAGAGGATCCCAATCAGCCCCAGCATTTT. The chain combines TRBV29-1 with TRBJ1-5; unclear D gene. The CDR3 is 15 residues long. Trimming stripped 3 bases from V and 3 bases from J, with 15 bases between. Germline CDR1 reads SQVTM; CDR2 reads ANQGSEA.

The chain is built from TRBV15 and TRBJ2-2; 9 nucleotides line up with TRBD2. Germline V gene data show CDR1 as LNHNV and CDR2 as YYDKDF (reference sequence). V shed 0 bases, J shed 1 base, and the junction held 3 bases outside the gene matches. This CDR3 has 17 amino acids. The chain's CDR3 is CATSREGSGGNTGELFF. CDR3 coding DNA: TGTGCCACCAGCAGAGAGGGTAGCGGGGGGAACACCGGGGAGCTGTTTTTT.

V is TRBV9 and J is TRBJ1-4; weak D call: TRBD1 (5 bases). Germline V gene sequence: CDR1 SGDLS, CDR2 YYNGEE. The CDR3 covers 16 residues. Trimming took 0 bases from V and 4 from J, leaving 13 bases between them. CDR3 protein: CASSVGPSGVNEKLFF. CDR3 DNA: TGTGCCAGCAGCGTAGGTCCCTCGGGGGTTAATGAAAAACTGTTTTTT. The full variable domain, its missing parts supplied by reference TRBV9 and TRBJ1-4, is DSGVTQTPKHLITATGQRVTLRCSPRSGDLSVYWYQQSLDQGLQFLIQYYNGEERAKGNILERFSAQQFPDLHSELNLSSLELGDSALYFCASSVGPSGVNEKLFFGSGTQLSVL.

This clone occurred once. The chain has TRBV10-3 and TRBJ1-3; 12 bases align to TRBD1. This CDR3 comprises 14 residues. Germline values: CDR1 ENHRY, CDR2 SYGVKD. Trimming cost V 8 bases and J 2 bases; bases outside gene matches: 1. This chain's CDR3 is CAIGDRGPGNTIYF. Written as DNA, the CDR3 is TGTGCCATCGGGGACAGGGGGCCTGGAAACACCATATATTTT.

This clone was observed once. V is TRBV13 and J is TRBJ2-7; the D gene is possibly TRBD1 (5 bases). CDR3 length equals 12 residues. Germline lookup yields CDR1 PRHDT and CDR2 FYEKMQ (reference sequence). The V end was cut by 9 bases, the J end by 1 base, with 10 bases between. For the CDR3, the DNA is TGTGCCAGTCAAGGACAATCCTACGAGCAGTACTTC. This sequence encodes CASQGQSYEQYF.